The 6 T cell receptor beta chains listed next were all sequenced from one sample in a study of cytomegalovirus exposure and HLA in healthy donors. The repertoire was sequenced with immunoSEQ multiplex PCR; TCRdb's copy has only in-frame clones and lacks some. The data show 220,000 or so clones, over 70% seen once. Sequencing was carried out using PBMCs. These receptors were obtained from a woman in her twenties or thirties in good health and CMV-seropositive.

This chain uses TRBV7-2 with TRBJ2-7, with 9 bases lining up with TRBD1. Germline CDR1 reads SGHTA; CDR2 reads FQGNSA. The CDR3 is 16 amino acids. The V and J ends lost 0 bases and 7 bases, in that order; junction bases with no gene match: 10. In DNA form, the CDR3 reads TGTGCCAGCAGCTTAGCGCGAACAGGGGGCGCGTGGGAGCAGTACTTC. Amino acid sequence: CASSLARTGGAWEQYF.

This rearrangement joins TRBV30 to TRBJ1-5; D ambiguous. Germline V gives CDR1 GTSNPN, CDR2 SVGIG (reference sequence). This CDR3 region has 13 residues. Trimming removed 2 bases at V and 0 bases at J, with 5 bases between. As DNA, the CDR3 is TGTGCCTGGAGTAAGGGTAGCAATCAGCCCCAGCATTTT. This sequence encodes CAWSKGSNQPQHF.

The rearrangement uses TRBV2 and TRBJ2-3; D perhaps matches TRBD1 (6 bases). Trimming left V 7 bases short and J 10 bases short, with 27 bases between. Per germline, CDR1 SNHLY and CDR2 FYNNEI. The CDR3 covers 16 residues. The CDR3 protein is CASIGSRQVGPGSQYF. The CDR3 DNA is TGTGCCAGCATAGGGTCGCGACAGGTGGGCCCGGGGTCGCAGTATTTT.

The V and J genes are TRBV2 and TRBJ1-4, with 7 positions matching TRBD1. The junction had 9 bases not matched to a gene; V was cut back by 10 bases and J by 4 bases. This CDR3 has 14 amino acids. The V gene's germline CDR1 is SNHLY and CDR2 FYNNEI. In nucleotides, the CDR3 is TGTGCCACCGCCATGACAGGGTTTAATGAAAAACTGTTTTTT. Encoded protein: CATAMTGFNEKLFF.

The chain uses TRBV4-1 and TRBJ2-7; D ambiguous. This CDR3 comprises 12 residues. Germline CDR1 MGHRA, CDR2 YSYEKL. The ends were cut back, 3 bases at V and 5 bases at J, with 8 bases in the middle. The CDR3 here is CASSHSRDEQYF. CDR3 in DNA: TGCGCCAGCAGCCATTCAAGGGACGAGCAGTACTTC.

V is TRBV14 and J is TRBJ2-2, with a tentative D call TRBD2 (6 bases). This CDR3 has 12 amino acids. CDR1 SGHDN and CDR2 FVKESK come from the germline V gene. V gave up 8 bases and J gave up 6 bases, with 10 bases separating them. CDR3: CASQGGAGELFF. Written as DNA, the CDR3 is TGTGCCAGCCAAGGAGGGGCCGGGGAGCTGTTTTTT.